What follows is one T cell receptor beta chain and its context. This specimen comes from a study of T cells expressing NK-cell markers. For each CDR3 protein, TCRdb gives one entry from its re-call of the 5' RACE reads, without DNA. Its clone listing holds 150,000 to 200,000 distinct CDR3 sequences. The germline V gene has CDR1 LNHNV and CDR2 YYDKDF (reference sequence). The CDR3 has 14 residues. The chain employs TRBV15 and TRBJ1-2. The clonotype originates from a man aged 18-70 years in good health. Sequencing was done on a sample of blood T cells: a sorted CD56 or NKG2C T cell subset, CD4+ or CD8+ T cells, or bulk PBMC T cells (not recorded which). The CDR3 spells CATSREFVDYGYTF.